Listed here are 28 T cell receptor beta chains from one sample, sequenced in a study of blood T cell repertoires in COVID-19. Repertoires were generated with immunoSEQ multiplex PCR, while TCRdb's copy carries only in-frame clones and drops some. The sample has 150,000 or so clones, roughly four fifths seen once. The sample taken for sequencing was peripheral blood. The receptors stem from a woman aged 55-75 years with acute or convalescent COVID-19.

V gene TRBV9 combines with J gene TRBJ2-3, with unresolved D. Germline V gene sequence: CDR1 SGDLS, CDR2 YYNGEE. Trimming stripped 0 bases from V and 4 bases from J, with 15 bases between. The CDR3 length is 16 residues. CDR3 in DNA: TGTGCCAGCAGCGTAGCTGCTTCTCTAATTGCAGATACGCAGTATTTT. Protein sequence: CASSVAASLIADTQYF.

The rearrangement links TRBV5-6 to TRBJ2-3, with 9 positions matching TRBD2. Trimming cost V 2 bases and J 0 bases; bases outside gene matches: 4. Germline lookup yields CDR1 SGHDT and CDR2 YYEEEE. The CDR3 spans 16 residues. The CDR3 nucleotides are TGTGCCAGCAGCTTTATCCTAGCGGGGAGCACAGATACGCAGTATTTT. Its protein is CASSFILAGSTDTQYF.

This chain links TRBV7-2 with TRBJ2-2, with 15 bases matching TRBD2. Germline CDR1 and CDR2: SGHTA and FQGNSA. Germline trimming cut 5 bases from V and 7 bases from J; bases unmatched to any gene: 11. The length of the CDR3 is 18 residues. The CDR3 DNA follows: TGTGCCAGCAGCCTCGGGACTAGCGGGAGGAGGATTGGCGGGGAGCTGTTTTTT. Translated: CASSLGTSGRRIGGELFF.

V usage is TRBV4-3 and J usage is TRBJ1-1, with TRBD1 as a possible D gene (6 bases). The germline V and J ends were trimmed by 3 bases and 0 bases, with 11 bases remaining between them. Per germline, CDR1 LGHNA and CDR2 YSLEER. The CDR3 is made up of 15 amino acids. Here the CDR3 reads CASSHAGTLNTEAFF. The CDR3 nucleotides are TGCGCCAGCAGCCATGCCGGGACATTGAACACTGAAGCTTTCTTT.

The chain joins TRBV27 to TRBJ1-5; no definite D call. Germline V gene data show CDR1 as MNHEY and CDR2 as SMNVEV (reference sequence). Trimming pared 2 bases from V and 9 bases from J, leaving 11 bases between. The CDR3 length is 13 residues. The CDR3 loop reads CASSLDARGPQHF. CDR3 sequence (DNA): TGTGCCAGCAGTTTAGACGCCCGCGGGCCCCAGCATTTT.

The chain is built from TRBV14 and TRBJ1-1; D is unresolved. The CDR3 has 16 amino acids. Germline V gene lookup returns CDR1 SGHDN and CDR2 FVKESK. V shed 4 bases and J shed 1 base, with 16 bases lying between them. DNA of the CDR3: TGTGCCAGCAGCCCACACACCGGACTCTGGAACACTGAAGCTTTCTTT. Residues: CASSPHTGLWNTEAFF.

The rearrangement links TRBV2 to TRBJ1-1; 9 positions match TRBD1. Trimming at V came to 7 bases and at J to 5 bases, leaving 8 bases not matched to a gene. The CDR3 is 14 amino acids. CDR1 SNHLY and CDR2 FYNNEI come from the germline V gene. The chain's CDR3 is CASIRQGVGTEAFF. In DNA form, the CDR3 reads TGTGCCAGCATTAGACAGGGGGTAGGGACTGAAGCTTTCTTT.

The CDR3 loop reads CASSFLAGGGDTQYF. The CDR3 coding sequence is TGTGCCAGCAGCTTCCTAGCGGGAGGTGGAGATACGCAGTATTTT. This chain uses TRBV7-9 with TRBJ2-3; TRBD2 matches 11 bases. V was clipped by 3 bases and J by 5 bases; unmatched bases: 4. The CDR3 runs to 15 residues. Germline V gene lookup returns CDR1 SEHNR and CDR2 FQNEAQ (reference sequence).

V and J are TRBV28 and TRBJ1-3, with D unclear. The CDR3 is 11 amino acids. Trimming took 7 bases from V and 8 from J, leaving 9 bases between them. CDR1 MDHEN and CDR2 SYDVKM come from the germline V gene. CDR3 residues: CASTLRDTIYF. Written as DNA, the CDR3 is TGTGCCAGCACCCTGAGAGACACCATATATTTT.

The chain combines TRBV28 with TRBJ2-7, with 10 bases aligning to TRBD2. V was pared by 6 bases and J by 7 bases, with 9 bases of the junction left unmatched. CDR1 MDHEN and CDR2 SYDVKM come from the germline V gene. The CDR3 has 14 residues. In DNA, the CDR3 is TGTGCCAGCAGGCCAGCGGGAGGGCGGGTAGAGCAGTACTTC. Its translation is CASRPAGGRVEQYF.

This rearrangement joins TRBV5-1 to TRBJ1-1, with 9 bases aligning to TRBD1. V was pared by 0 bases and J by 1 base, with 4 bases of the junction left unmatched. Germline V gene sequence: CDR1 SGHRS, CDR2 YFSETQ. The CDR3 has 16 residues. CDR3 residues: CASSLGGQGWNTEAFF. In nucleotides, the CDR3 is TGCGCCAGCAGCTTGGGAGGACAGGGGTGGAACACTGAAGCTTTCTTT.

The CDR3 sequence: CAISDADSGNTIYF. In DNA form, the CDR3 reads TGTGCCATCAGTGACGCAGACTCTGGAAACACCATATATTTT. V usage is TRBV10-3 and J usage is TRBJ1-3; D remains unclear. V was shortened by 3 bases and J by 0 bases, with 6 bases between the two germline ends. The V gene's germline CDR1 is ENHRY and CDR2 SYGVKD. This CDR3 has 14 amino acids.

For the CDR3, the DNA is TGTGCCAGCAGTTCAGAAGGGGGACGGATCTATGGCTACACCTTC. Protein product: CASSSEGGRIYGYTF. V gene TRBV27 combines with J gene TRBJ1-2; the D gene is possibly TRBD1 (6 bases). Germline CDR1 and CDR2: MNHEY and SMNVEV (reference sequence). V lost 4 bases, J lost 4 bases, and 16 bases lay in between. The CDR3 consists of 15 residues.

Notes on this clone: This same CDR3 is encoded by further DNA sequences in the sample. The CDR3 bases are TGCAGCGTTGAGGGCAGGGTCAGGGAGACCCAGTACTTC. Translating it yields CSVEGRVRETQYF. V and J are TRBV29-1 and TRBJ2-5, with D tentatively TRBD1 (5 bases). The germline V and J ends were trimmed by 3 bases and 5 bases, with 13 bases remaining between them. Looked up from germline, CDR1 is SQVTM and CDR2 is ANQGSEA. This CDR3 comprises 13 residues.

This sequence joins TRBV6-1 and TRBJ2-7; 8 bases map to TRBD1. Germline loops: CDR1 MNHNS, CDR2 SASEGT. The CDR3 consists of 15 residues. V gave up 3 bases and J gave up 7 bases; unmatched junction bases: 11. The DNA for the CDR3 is TGTGCCAGCAGTGAGATGGTCGGACAGGGCTGGGAGCAGTACTTC. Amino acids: CASSEMVGQGWEQYF.

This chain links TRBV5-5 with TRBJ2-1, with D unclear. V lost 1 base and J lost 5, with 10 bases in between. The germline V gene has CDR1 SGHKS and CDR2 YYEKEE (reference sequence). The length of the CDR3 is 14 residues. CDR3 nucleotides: TGTGCCAGCAGCTTGACCACGCAGAACAATGAGCAGTTCTTC. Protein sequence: CASSLTTQNNEQFF.

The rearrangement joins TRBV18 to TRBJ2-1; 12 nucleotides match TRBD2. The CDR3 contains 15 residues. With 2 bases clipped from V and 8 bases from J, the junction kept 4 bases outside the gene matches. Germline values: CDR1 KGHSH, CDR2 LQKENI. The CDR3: CASSPTSGRLDEQFF. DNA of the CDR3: TGTGCCAGCTCACCAACTAGCGGGAGGCTTGATGAGCAGTTCTTC.

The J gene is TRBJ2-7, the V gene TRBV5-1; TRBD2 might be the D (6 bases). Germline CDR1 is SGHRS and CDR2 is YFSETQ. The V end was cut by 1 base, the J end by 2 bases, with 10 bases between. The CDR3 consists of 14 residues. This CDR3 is CASSLNGRPYEQYF. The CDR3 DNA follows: TGCGCCAGCAGCTTGAACGGGAGACCCTACGAGCAGTACTTC.

The DNA of the CDR3 is TGTGCCACGGCTCGGGACAGCTCCTACAATGAGCAGTTCTTC. Translated, it gives CATARDSSYNEQFF. The V and J genes are TRBV24-1 and TRBJ2-1; TRBD1 aligns across 7 bases. The CDR3 length is 14 residues. Per the germline V gene, CDR1 is KGHDR and CDR2 is SFDVKD. V lost 10 bases and J lost 0; bases outside the gene matches: 5.

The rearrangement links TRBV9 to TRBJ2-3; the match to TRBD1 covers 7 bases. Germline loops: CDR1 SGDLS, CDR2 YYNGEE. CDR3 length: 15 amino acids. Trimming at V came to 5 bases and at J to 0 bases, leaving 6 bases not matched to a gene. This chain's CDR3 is CASSRTGVSTDTQYF. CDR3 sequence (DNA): TGTGCCAGCAGTCGTACAGGGGTAAGCACAGATACGCAGTATTTT.

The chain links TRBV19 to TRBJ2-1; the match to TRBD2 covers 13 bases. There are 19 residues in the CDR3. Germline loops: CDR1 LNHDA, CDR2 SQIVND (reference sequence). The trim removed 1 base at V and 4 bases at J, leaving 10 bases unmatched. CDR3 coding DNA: TGTGCCAGTAGTATAGCGCGGACTAGCGGGAGAATGGGATACAATGAGCAGTTCTTC. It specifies CASSIARTSGRMGYNEQFF.

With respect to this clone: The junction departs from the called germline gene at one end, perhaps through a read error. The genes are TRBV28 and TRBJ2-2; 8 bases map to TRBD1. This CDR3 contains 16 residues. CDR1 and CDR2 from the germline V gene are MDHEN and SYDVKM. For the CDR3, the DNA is TGTGCCAGCAGTCTCCCCTCCCGTTTGCTGACAGGGGAACTGTTTTTT. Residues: CASSLPSRLLTGELFF.

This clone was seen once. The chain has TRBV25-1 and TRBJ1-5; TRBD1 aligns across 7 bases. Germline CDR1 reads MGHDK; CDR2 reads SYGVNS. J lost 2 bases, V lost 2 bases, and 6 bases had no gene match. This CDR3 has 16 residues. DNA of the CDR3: TGTGCCAGCAGTGAACAGGGGGTCGGAGGCAATCAGCCCCAGCATTTT. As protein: CASSEQGVGGNQPQHF.

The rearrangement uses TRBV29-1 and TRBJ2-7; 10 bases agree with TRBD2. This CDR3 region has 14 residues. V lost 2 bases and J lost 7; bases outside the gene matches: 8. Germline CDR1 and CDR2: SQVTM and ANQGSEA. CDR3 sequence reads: CSVETQAGGPEQYF. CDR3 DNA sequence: TGCAGCGTTGAAACGCAAGCGGGAGGGCCGGAGCAGTACTTC.

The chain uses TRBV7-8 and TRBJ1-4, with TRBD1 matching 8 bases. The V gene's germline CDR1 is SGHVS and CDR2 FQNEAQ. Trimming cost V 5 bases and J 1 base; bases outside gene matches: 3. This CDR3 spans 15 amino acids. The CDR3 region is CASSHGQGTNEKLFF. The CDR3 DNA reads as TGTGCCAGCAGCCACGGACAGGGAACTAATGAAAAACTGTTTTTT. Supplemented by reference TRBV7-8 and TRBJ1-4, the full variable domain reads GAGVSQSPRYKVAKRGQDVALRCDPISGHVSLFWYQQALGQGPEFLTYFQNEAQLDKSGLPSDRFFAERPEGSVSTLKIQRTQQEDSAVYLCASSHGQGTNEKLFFGSGTQLSVL.

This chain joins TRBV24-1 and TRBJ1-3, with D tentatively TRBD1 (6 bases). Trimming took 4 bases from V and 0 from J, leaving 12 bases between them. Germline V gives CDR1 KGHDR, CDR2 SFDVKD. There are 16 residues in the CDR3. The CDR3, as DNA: TGTGCCACCAGTGAACCCGGACAGAGCTCTGGAAACACCATATATTTT. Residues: CATSEPGQSSGNTIYF.

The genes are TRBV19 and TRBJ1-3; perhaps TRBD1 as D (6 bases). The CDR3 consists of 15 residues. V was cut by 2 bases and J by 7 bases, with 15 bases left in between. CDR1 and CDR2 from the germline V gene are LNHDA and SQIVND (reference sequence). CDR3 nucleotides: TGTGCCAGTAGTATATATACAGGGTCATGGAACACCATATATTTT. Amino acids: CASSIYTGSWNTIYF.

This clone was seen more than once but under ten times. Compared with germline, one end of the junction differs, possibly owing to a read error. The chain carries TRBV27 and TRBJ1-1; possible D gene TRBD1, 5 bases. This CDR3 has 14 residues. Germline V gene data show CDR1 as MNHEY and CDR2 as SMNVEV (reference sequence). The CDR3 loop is CASSLSQGNTEAFF. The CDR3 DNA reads TGTGCCAGCAGTCTATCGCAGGGGAACACTGAAGCTTTCTTT.